The present T cell receptor beta chain was sequenced within a study of T cell responses to AZD1222 COVID-19 vaccine. Clones were sequenced by immunoSEQ multiplex PCR, and TCRdb holds only the in-frame ones, with some missing. The table records about 150,000 clones, roughly nine tenths of them present only once. Study-level findings and limits: Females outnumbered males among donors, who were mostly white British; clonal diversity was possibly underestimated. Unmutated variant regions are reportedly the target of nearly half of TCRs that are spike-specific. Across spike, vaccine-associated CD4 TCRs were found, dominant at 160-218 and 743-854.

V gave up 2 bases and J gave up 6 bases, with 10 bases separating them. The CDR3 has 14 residues. Germline CDR1 reads SGHAT; CDR2 reads FQNNGV. About this clone: Its target is unknown.

The chain couples TRBV11-2 to TRBJ2-2, with no clear D. The sample was peripheral blood, taken on day 0 of AZD1222 vaccination. This receptor was obtained from an adult in good health. In DNA, the CDR3 is TGTGCCAGCAGCTTAATTTTTGGGGCCGGGGAGCTGTTTTTT. Translated, it gives CASSLIFGAGELFF.